The T cell receptor beta chain described here comes from a study of CXCR3-negative and CXCR3-positive naive CD8 T cells. Turning to the study itself: Across all libraries, TRB reads numbered approximately 150 million, with about 1.5 +/- 0.3 million in each library. Study observations and caveats: Both naive subsets, CXCR3-negative and CXCR3-positive, displayed similar TRBV-TRBJ usage, unlike memory cells. Naive cells with CXCR3 showed TRB CDR3s that were more hydrophobic than those in CXCR3-negative naive cells. No difference in surface CD5 was seen between naive subsets, and TCR strength was inferred from TRB CDR3 properties.

Cells classed as naive CD8+ T cells were CD45RO-CCR7+CD27+CD95-. Germline lookup yields CDR1 SEHNR and CDR2 FQNEAQ (reference sequence). The CDR3 covers 15 residues. UMI-labeled 5' RACE TRB cDNA libraries were prepared from the cells. TCRdb processed the 5' RACE reads again and assigns one entry to each CDR3 protein, with no DNA. The sample holds nearly 110,000 distinct CDR3 sequences. Note on this clonotype: Antigen: not known.

Material for sequencing was naive CXCR3+ CD8+ T cells from blood. Indicated subset: CD45RO-CCR7+CD27+CD95- naive CD8+ T cells expressing CXCR3 (TNR3+). The clonotype originates from a human donor in good health. Some clones in this sample may be carry-over from other donors' samples. The J gene is TRBJ2-7, the V gene TRBV7-9; TCRdb names TRBD2, which stays unverified in the absence of DNA. The CDR3: CASSSRTSGFYEQHF.